This T cell receptor (beta chain) was documented in a study of T cell clonotyping in hematopoietic cell transplantation. Findings of the study overall: Pathologically expanded recipient clonotypes increased progressively from day 30 to day 180 as diversity fell. Few recipient clonotypes overlapped donors; over 97% were de novo at given depth. Without cell sorting, CD4 versus CD8 contributions remain unresolved.

Sequencing was performed with immunoSEQ multiplex PCR; in TCRdb, only in-frame clones are kept and a portion is missing. Seen here are some 30,000 clones, about 94% observed once, and the top ten hold approximately 11%. Recipients were bled about 28 days pretransplant and at posttransplant days 30, 100, 180. This clone was seen only a few times. What it binds is unknown. V was clipped by 8 bases and J by 4 bases, with 9 bases between them. Germline V CDR1 and CDR2: SEHNR, FQNEAQ (reference sequence). There are 12 residues in the CDR3. Sequences were derived from PBMCs, sampled 100 days after allogeneic stem cell transplant. The TCR sequence derives from a female patient aged 50-59 years who had an allogeneic stem cell transplant from a related donor, so the T cells may come from the graft donor. Some clones in this sample may be carry-over from other donors' samples. The chain uses TRBV7-9 and TRBJ1-5; D gene ambiguous. In nucleotides, the CDR3 is TGTGCCAGCTCGCTCCTTAATCAGCCCCAGCATTTT. Protein: CASSLLNQPQHF.